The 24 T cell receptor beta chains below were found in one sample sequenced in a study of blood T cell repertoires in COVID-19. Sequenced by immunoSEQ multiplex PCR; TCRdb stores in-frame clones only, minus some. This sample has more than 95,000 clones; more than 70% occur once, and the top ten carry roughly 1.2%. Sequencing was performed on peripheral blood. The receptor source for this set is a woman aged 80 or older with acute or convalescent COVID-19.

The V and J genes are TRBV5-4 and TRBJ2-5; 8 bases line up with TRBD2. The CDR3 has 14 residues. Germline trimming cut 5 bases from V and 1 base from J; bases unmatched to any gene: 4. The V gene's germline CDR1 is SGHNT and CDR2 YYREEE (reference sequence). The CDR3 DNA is TGTGCCAGCAGTCGGGGGGGGGCCCAAGAGACCCAGTACTTC. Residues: CASSRGGAQETQYF.

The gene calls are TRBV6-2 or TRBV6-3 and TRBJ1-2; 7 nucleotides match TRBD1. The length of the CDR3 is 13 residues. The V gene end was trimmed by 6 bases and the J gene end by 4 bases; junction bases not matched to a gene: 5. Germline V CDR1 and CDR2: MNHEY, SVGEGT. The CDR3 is CASSPGQAYGYTF. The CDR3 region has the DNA TGTGCCAGCAGCCCCGGACAGGCCTATGGCTACACCTTC.

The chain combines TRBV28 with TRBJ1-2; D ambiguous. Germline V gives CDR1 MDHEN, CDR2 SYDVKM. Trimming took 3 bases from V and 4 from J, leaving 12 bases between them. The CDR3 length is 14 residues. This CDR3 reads CASSFRQVFYGYTF. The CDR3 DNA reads TGTGCCAGCAGTTTTCGTCAGGTTTTCTATGGCTACACCTTC.

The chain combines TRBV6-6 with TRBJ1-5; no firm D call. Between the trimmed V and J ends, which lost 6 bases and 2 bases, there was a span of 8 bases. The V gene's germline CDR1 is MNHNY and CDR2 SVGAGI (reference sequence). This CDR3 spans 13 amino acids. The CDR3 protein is CASSPQGNQPQHF. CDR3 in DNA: TGTGCCAGCAGCCCCCAGGGCAATCAGCCCCAGCATTTT.

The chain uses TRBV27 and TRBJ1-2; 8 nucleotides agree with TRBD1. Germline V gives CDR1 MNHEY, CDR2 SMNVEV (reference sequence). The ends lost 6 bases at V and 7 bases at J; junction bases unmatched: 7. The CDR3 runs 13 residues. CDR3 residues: CASSPGQGRGYTF. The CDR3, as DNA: TGTGCCAGCAGCCCCGGACAGGGACGTGGCTACACCTTC.

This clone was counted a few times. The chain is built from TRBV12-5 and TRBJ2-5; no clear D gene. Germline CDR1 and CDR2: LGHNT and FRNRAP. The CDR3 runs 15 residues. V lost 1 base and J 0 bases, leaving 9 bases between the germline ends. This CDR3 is CASGLGLGNQETQYF. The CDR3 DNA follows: TGTGCTAGTGGTTTGGGCCTCGGTAACCAAGAGACCCAGTACTTC.

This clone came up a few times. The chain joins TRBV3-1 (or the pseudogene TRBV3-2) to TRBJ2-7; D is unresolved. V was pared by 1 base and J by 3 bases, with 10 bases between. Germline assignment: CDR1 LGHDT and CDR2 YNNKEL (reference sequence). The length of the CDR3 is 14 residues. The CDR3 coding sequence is TGTGCCAGCAGCCAAGGGGTGCGGAACTACGAGCAGTACTTC. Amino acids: CASSQGVRNYEQYF.

The CDR3 DNA reads as TGCGCCAGCAGCTTGGGACAGGGGTATGAAAAACTGTTTTTT. Its translation is CASSLGQGYEKLFF. V usage is TRBV5-1 and J usage is TRBJ1-4; 8 bases fit TRBD1. The CDR3 length is 14 residues. The junction had 1 base not matched to a gene; V was cut back by 0 bases and J by 6 bases. Germline V gives CDR1 SGHRS, CDR2 YFSETQ.

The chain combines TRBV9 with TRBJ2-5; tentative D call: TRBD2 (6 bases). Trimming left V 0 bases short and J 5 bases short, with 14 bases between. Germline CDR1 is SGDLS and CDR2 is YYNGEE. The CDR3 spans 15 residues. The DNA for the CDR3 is TGTGCCAGCAGCGTAGTTCCTAGCGACCGGGAGACCCAGTACTTC. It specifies CASSVVPSDRETQYF.

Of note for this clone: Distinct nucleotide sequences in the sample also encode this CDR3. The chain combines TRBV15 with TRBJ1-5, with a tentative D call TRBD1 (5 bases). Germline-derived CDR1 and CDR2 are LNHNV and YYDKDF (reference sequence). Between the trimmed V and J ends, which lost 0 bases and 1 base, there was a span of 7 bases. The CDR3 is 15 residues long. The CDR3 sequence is CATSRDRVSNQPQHF. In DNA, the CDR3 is TGTGCCACCAGCAGAGACAGGGTGAGCAATCAGCCCCAGCATTTT.

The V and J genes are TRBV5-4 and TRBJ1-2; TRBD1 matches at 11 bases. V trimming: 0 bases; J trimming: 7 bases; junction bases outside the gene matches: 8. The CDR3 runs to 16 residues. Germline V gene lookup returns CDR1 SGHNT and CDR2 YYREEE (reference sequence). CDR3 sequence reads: CASSLELGQGAGGYTF. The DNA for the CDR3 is TGTGCCAGCAGCTTGGAATTAGGACAGGGGGCGGGTGGCTACACCTTC.

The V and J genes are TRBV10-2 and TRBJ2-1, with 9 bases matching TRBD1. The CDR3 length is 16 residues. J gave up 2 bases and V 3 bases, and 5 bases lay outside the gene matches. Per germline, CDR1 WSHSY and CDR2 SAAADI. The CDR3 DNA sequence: TGCGCCAGCAGTGACAGAACAGGGGGCCCCTACAATGAGCAGTTCTTC. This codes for CASSDRTGGPYNEQFF.

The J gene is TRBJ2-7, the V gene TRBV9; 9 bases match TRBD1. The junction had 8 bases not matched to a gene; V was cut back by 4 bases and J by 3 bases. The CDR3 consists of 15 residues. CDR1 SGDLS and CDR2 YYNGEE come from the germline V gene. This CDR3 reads CASSQTGTGIYEQYF. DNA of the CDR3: TGTGCCAGCAGCCAAACCGGGACAGGGATCTACGAGCAGTACTTC.

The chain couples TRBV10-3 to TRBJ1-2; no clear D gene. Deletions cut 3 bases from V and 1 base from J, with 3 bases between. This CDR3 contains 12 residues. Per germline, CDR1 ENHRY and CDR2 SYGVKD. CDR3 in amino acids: CAISDGNYGYTF. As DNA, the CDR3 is TGTGCCATCAGTGACGGTAACTATGGCTACACCTTC.

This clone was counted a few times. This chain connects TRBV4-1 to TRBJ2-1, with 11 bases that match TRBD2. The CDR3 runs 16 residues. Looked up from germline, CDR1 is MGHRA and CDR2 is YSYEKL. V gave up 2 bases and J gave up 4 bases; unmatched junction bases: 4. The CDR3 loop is CASSQLAGGTYNEQFF. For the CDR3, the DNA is TGCGCCAGCAGCCAATTAGCGGGAGGGACGTACAATGAGCAGTTCTTC.

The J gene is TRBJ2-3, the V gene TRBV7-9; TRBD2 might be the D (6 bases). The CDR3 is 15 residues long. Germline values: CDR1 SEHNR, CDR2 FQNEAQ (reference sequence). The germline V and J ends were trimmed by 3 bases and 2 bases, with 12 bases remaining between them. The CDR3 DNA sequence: TGTGCCAGCAGCTTCAGAGGGAGGAACACAGATACGCAGTATTTT. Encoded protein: CASSFRGRNTDTQYF.

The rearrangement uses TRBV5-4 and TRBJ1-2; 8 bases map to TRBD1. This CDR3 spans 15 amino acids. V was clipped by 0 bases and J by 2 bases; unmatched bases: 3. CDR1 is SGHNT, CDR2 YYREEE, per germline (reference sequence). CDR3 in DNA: TGTGCCAGCAGCTTGGATTGGACAGGGAACTATGGCTACACCTTC. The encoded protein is CASSLDWTGNYGYTF.

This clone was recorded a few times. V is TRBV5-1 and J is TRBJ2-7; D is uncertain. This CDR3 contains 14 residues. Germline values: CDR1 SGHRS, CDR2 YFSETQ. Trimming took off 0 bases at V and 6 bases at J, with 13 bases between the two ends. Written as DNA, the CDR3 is TGCGCCAGCAGCTTGGCCGCGGAAGCCACCGAGCAGTACTTC. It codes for CASSLAAEATEQYF. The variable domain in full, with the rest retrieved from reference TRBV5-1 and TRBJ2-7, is KAGVTQTPRYLIKTRGQQVTLSCSPISGHRSVSWYQQTPGQGLQFLFEYFSETQRNKGNFPGRFSGRQFSNSRSEMNVSTLELGDSALYLCASSLAAEATEQYFGPGTRLTVT.

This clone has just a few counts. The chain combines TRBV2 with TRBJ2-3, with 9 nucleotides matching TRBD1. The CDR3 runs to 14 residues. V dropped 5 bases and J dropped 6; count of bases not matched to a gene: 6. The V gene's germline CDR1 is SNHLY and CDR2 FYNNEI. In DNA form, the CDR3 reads TGTGCCAGCAGTAGGGACAGGGCGGGGGATACGCAGTATTTT. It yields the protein CASSRDRAGDTQYF. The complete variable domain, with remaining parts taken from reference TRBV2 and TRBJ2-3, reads EPEVTQTPSHQVTQMGQEVILRCVPISNHLYFYWYRQILGQKVEFLVSFYNNEISEKSEIFDDQFSVERPDGSNFTLKIRSTKLEDSAMYFCASSRDRAGDTQYFGPGTRLTVL.

The CDR3 bases are TGCAGCGTGCGAGCGGGTTACACAGATACGCAGTATTTT. As protein: CSVRAGYTDTQYF. The V call is TRBV29-1, the J call TRBJ2-3, with D perhaps matching TRBD2 (6 bases). The V gene lost 6 bases and the J gene lost 2 bases, with 12 bases spanning the gap. The CDR3 is 13 residues long. Germline assignment: CDR1 SQVTM and CDR2 ANQGSEA.

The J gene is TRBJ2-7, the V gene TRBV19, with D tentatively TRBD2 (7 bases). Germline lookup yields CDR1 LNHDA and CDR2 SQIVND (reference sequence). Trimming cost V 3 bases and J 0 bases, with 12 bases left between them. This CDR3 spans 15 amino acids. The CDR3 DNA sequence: TGTGCCAGTAGTATTGAGGGAGGGGGCTCCTACGAGCAGTACTTC. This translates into CASSIEGGGSYEQYF.

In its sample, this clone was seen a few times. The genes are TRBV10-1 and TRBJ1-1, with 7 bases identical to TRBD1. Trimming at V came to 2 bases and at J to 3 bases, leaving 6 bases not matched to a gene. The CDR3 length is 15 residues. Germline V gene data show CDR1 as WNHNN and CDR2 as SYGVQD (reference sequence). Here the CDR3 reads CASSERGDRYTEAFF. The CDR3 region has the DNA TGCGCCAGCAGTGAGAGAGGGGACAGATACACTGAAGCTTTCTTT.

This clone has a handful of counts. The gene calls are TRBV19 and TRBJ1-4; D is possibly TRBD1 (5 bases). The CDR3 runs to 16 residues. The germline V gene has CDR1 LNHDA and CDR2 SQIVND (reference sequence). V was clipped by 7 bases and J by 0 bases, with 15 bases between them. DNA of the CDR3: TGTGCCAGTAAGTGGGGCAGGTCTGCAACTAATGAAAAACTGTTTTTT. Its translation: CASKWGRSATNEKLFF.

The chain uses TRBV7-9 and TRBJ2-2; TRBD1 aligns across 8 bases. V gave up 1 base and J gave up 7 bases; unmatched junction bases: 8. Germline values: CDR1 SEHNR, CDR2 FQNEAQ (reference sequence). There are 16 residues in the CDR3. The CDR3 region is CASSLGWDRLDGELFF. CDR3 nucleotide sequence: TGTGCCAGCAGCTTAGGTTGGGACAGGCTCGACGGGGAGCTGTTTTTT.